These 2 T cell receptor beta chains were all obtained from the same sample, sequenced in a study of T cell responses to AZD1222 COVID-19 vaccine. Assay used: immunoSEQ multiplex PCR; TCRdb lists only in-frame clones, some missing. Of 150,000 to 200,000 clones in the sample, 90% to 95% were seen once. The input for sequencing was peripheral blood, taken 28 days after the second AZD1222 dose. The receptors were gathered from an adult who received the AZD1222 COVID-19 vaccine.

J is TRBJ1-1 and V is TRBV12-2; the D call TRBD1 from the table was never checked on the DNA. TRBV12-2 is labeled a pseudogene. The CDR3 is 19 amino acids. The CDR3 region has the DNA TGTGCAAGTCGCTTAGCGTTTTCGAGACAGGGGAAACTGAACACTGAAGCTTTCTTT. This sequence encodes CASRLAFSRQGKLNTEAFF.

This chain links TRBV7-3 with TRBJ2-7; 13 bases agree with TRBD2. Per germline, CDR1 SGHTA and CDR2 FQGTGA. The CDR3 totals 15 residues. The J segment lost 5 bases and the V segment lost 0 bases, leaving 1 base of the junction unmatched. CDR3 amino acids: CASSLTGLAGDEQYF. The CDR3 coding sequence is TGTGCCAGCAGCTTAACAGGACTAGCGGGAGACGAGCAGTACTTC.